This T cell receptor (beta chain) was captured in a study of T cell repertoires in aging, cancer and after chemotherapy. At the level of the study: Repeat sampling of healthy donors over several months to years showed clear clonal overlap.

Amplification of TCR beta used genomic DNA extracted from peripheral blood. General study results and limits: In healthy donors, age-related TCR diversity loss mainly reflected lost richness. Across the chemotherapy interval, each cancer cohort showed higher median generation probability, suggesting thymic rebound. Untreated cancer patients had significantly lower blood TCR diversity than age-matched healthy donors.

Trimming left V 5 bases short and J 4 bases short, with 9 bases between. The CDR3 is made up of 12 amino acids. From germline, CDR1 is GTSNPN and CDR2 SVGIG (reference sequence). Rearranged V-D-J TRB sequences were amplified with a mixed TRB-A/B primer pool. TCRdb reanalysed the multiplex PCR reads using MiXCR and keeps one entry per CDR3 protein. The repertoire holds roughly 12,000 distinct CDR3 sequences, with roughly 35% as singletons. Worth noting for this clonotype: Antigen unknown.

This receptor was identified in a human donor in good health. The donor label of this sample is uncertain. V usage is TRBV30 and J usage is TRBJ2-1; D is ambiguous. The sequencing sample was made of blood. The CDR3 region is CAWGPNYNEQFF. As DNA, the CDR3 is TGTGCCTGGGGACCCAATTACAATGAGCAGTTCTTC. The variable domain in full, with the rest retrieved from reference TRBV30 and TRBJ2-1, is SQTIHQWPATLVQPVGSPLSLECTVEGTSNPNLYWYRQAAGRGLQLLFYSVGIGQISSEVPQNLSASRPQDRQFILSSKKLLLSDSGFYLCAWGPNYNEQFFGPGTRLTVL.